The following is a TCR beta chain sequence with its context. Antigen: not known. The TCRbeta library incorporated unique molecular identifiers. In TCRdb, the PCR reads were re-called with MiXCR into one record per CDR3 protein. The sample records 200,000 to 250,000 distinct CDR3 sequences, 7% to 9% being singletons. The data were taken from a study of T-cell reconstitution after alpha-beta-depleted transplantation in children. V was cut by 5 bases and J by 0 bases, with 17 bases left in between. CDR3 length: 18 amino acids. Per the germline V gene, CDR1 is SGHAT and CDR2 is FQNNGV. Study-level points and caveats: At the one-year point after transplant, T-cell counts and TCRbeta diversity were found to come mostly from T cells that had been newly produced. Two months or so post-transplant, alpha-beta T cells reportedly derived from several hundred expanded graft clones.

The sample in question was PBMCs, mostly from graft donor cells, obtained 360 days after TCRalphabeta/CD19-depleted stem cell transplant. This TCR derives from a male patient under 10 years old who had a stem cell transplant for acute myeloid leukemia, so the T cells may come from the graft donor. The chain joins TRBV11-2 to TRBJ1-6, with no clear D. This CDR3 reads CASSNSVWQSSYNSPLHF. For the CDR3, the DNA is TGTGCCAGCAGCAACAGTGTCTGGCAGAGCTCCTATAATTCACCCCTCCACTTT.